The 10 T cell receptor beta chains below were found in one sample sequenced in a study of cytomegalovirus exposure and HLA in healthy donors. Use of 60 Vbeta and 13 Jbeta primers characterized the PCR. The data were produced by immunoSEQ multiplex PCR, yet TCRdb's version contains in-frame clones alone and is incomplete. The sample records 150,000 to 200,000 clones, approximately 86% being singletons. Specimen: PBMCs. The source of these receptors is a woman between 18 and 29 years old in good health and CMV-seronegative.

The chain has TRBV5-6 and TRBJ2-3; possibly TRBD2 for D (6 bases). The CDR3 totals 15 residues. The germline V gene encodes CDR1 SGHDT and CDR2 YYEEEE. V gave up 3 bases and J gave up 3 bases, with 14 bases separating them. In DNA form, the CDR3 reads TGTGCCAGCAGCTCTTTTGCACGGGAGACAGATACGCAGTATTTT. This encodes CASSSFARETDTQYF.

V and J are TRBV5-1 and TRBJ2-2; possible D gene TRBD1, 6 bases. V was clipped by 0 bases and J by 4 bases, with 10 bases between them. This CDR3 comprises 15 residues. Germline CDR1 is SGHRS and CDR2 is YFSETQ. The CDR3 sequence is CASSLGGPGTGELFF. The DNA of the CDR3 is TGCGCCAGCAGCTTGGGGGGGCCGGGCACCGGGGAGCTGTTTTTT.

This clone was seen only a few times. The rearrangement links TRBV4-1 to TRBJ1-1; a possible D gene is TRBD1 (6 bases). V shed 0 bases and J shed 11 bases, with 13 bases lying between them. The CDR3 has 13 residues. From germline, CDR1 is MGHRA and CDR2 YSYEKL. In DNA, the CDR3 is TGCGCCAGCAGCCAAGATGTAAACAGGGCGGCTTTCTTT. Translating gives CASSQDVNRAAFF.

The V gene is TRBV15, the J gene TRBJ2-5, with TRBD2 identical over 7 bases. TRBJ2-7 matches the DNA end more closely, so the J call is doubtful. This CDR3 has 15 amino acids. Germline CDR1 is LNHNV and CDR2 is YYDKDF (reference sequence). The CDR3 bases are TGTGCCACCAGCACCCGGGGCGGGAGCTTCCACGAGCAGTACTTC. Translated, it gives CATSTRGGSFHEQYF.

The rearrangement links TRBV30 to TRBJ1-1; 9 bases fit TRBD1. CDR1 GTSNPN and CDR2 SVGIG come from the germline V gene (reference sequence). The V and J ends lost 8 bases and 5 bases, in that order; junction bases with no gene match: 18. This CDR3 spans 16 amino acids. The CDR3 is CAGRGSLYRGRTEAFF. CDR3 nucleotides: TGTGCCGGGCGAGGTAGCCTTTACAGGGGGCGGACTGAAGCTTTCTTT.

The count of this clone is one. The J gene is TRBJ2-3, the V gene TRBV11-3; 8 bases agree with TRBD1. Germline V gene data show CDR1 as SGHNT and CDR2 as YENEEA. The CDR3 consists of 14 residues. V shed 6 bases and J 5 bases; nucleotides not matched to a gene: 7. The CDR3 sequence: CASSTGTGGDTQYF. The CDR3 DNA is TGTGCCAGCAGTACCGGGACAGGAGGAGATACGCAGTATTTT.

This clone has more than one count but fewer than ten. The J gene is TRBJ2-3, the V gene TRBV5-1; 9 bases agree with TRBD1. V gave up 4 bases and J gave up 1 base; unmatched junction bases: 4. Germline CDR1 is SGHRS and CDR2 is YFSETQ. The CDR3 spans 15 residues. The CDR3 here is CASSRDREGTDTQYF. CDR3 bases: TGCGCCAGCAGCCGGGACAGGGAAGGCACAGATACGCAGTATTTT.

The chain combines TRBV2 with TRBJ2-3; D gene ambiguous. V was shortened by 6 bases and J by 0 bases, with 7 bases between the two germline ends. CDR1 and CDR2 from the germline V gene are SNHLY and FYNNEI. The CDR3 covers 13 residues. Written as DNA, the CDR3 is TGTGCCAGCAGCTACTATAGCACAGATACGCAGTATTTT. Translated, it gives CASSYYSTDTQYF.

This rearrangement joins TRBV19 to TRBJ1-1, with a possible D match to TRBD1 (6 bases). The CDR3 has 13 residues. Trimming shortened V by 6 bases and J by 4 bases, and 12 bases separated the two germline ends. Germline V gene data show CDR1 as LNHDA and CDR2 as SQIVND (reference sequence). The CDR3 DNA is TGTGCCAGTAGCACCGGGACAACCACTGAAGCTTTCTTT. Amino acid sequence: CASSTGTTTEAFF.

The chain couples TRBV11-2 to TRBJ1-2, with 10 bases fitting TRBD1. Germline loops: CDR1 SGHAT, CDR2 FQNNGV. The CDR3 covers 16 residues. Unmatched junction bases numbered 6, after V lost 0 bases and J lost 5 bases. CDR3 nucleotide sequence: TGTGCCAGCAGCTTAGATCCCCGACAGGGGGCGTATGGCTACACCTTC. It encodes CASSLDPRQGAYGYTF. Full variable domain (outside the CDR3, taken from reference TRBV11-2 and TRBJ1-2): EAGVAQSPRYKIIEKRQSVAFWCNPISGHATLYWYQQILGQGPKLLIQFQNNGVVDDSQLPKDRFSAERLKGVDSTLKIQPAKLEDSAVYLCASSLDPRQGAYGYTFGSGTRLTVV.